The present TCR beta chain was sequenced within a study of read filtering for tumor transcriptome and immune sequencing. Study-level information: By R-ISS, stages I, II and III held around 8, 15 and 7 patients. DNase treatment preceded whole-transcriptome library preparation. Overall study findings and caveats: Approximately 80% of IR-seq clonotypes had one read, totaling 3% to 4% of reads; RNA-seq: 74.6% and 44.6%.

The CDR3 is 12 amino acids. The V gene's germline CDR1 is SEHNR and CDR2 FQNEAQ (reference sequence). V lost 6 bases and J 3 bases, leaving 8 bases between the germline ends. From approximately 400 ng of RNA, a library with molecular barcoded alpha/delta and beta/gamma adaptors was made. From the reads, TCRdb called clonotypes with MiXCR, one entry per CDR3 protein. The data hold 50,000 or so distinct CDR3 sequences, with roughly a fifth observed a single time. This clonotype was seen repeatedly, ten times or more. Its antigen remains unidentified. Sequencing was performed on a population of CD138-negative cells sorted from bone marrow. The TCR originated in a donor over 35 with multiple myeloma. This chain links TRBV7-9 with TRBJ1-1, with D unresolved. CDR3 amino acids: CASRGWDTEAFF. Written as DNA, the CDR3 is TGTGCCAGCAGAGGATGGGACACTGAAGCTTTCTTT.